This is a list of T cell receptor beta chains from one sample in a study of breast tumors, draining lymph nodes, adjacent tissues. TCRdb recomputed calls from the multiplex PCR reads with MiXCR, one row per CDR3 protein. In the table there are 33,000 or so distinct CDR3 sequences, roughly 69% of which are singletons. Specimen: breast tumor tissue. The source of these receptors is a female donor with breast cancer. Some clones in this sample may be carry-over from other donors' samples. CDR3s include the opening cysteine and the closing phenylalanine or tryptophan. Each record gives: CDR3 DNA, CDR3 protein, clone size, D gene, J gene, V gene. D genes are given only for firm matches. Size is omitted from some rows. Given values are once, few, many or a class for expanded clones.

DNA: TGCGCCAGCAGCTTGGGACAGGTTTCCGGCTACACCTTC; CDR3: CASSLGQVSGYTF; size: .; D: .; J: TRBJ1-2; V: TRBV5-1
DNA: TGTGCCAGCAGCTTAAATGGCGGGAGTGATACGCAGTATTTT; CDR3: CASSLNGGSDTQYF; size: many; D: TRBD2; J: TRBJ2-3; V: TRBV7-3
DNA: TGTGCCAGCAGCTCATGGACGGGACTCTACAATGAGCAGTTCTTC; CDR3: CASSSWTGLYNEQFF; size: once; D: .; J: TRBJ2-1; V: TRBV7-2
DNA: TGCGCCAGCAGCCAAGGGACTAGTGTGAAGACCCAGTACTTC; CDR3: CASSQGTSVKTQYF; size: .; D: TRBD2; J: TRBJ2-5; V: TRBV4-3
DNA: TGTGCCAGCAGCTCGGGGGACAGGGACAGCACTGAAGCTTTCTTT; CDR3: CASSSGDRDSTEAFF; size: .; D: TRBD1; J: TRBJ1-1; V: TRBV13
DNA: TGCAGTGTTTCACCAACTAATGAAAAACTGTTTTTT; CDR3: CSVSPTNEKLFF; size: .; D: .; J: TRBJ1-4; V: TRBV20-1
DNA: TGTGCCACCAGTGACGACAGCCGGGACAGCAAAACTGAAGCTTTCTTT; CDR3: CATSDDSRDSKTEAFF; size: many; D: TRBD1; J: TRBJ1-1; V: TRBV24-1
DNA: TGCGCCAGCAGCCGCCCTCATCAAGAGACCCAGTACTTC; CDR3: CASSRPHQETQYF; size: .; D: .; J: TRBJ2-5; V: TRBV5-1
DNA: TGTGCCAGCAGCTTAGACCTTCACAATGAGCAGTTCTTC; CDR3: CASSLDLHNEQFF; size: .; D: .; J: TRBJ2-1; V: TRBV7-2
DNA: TGTGCCAGCAGTTCCCAGACTAGCGGGAGGCCGTATGAGCAGTTCTTC; CDR3: CASSSQTSGRPYEQFF; size: .; D: TRBD2; J: TRBJ2-1; V: TRBV25-1
DNA: TGTGCCAGCAGCTTCTCTAGCGGGGGGGCAGAGACCCAGTACTTC; CDR3: CASSFSSGGAETQYF; size: once; D: TRBD2; J: TRBJ2-5; V: TRBV12-3/TRBV12-4
DNA: TGTGCCAGCAGACGAATCACTGGGACAGGGGGCAACACCGGGGAGCTGTTTTTT; CDR3: CASRRITGTGGNTGELFF; size: many; D: TRBD1; J: TRBJ2-2; V: TRBV7-2
DNA: TGTGCCAGCAGCTCGTACACAGATACGCAGTATTTT; CDR3: CASSSYTDTQYF; size: .; D: .; J: TRBJ2-3; V: TRBV7-6
DNA: TGTGCCAGCAGAGGATACGGGACAGGGTACAATGAGCAGTTCTTC; CDR3: CASRGYGTGYNEQFF; size: .; D: TRBD1; J: TRBJ2-1; V: TRBV2
DNA: TGCAGCGTTGAAAGCGGAAAGGGCACAGATACGCAGTATTTT; CDR3: CSVESGKGTDTQYF; size: .; D: .; J: TRBJ2-3; V: TRBV29-1
DNA: TGTGCCAGCAGCCGACAGGGGTACCCCTCACCCCTCCACTTT; CDR3: CASSRQGYPSPLHF; size: many; D: TRBD1; J: TRBJ1-6; V: TRBV12-3/TRBV12-4
DNA: TGTGCCAGCAGCTTAGAGCAGGGTGCGGGACCCCTCCACTTT; CDR3: CASSLEQGAGPLHF; size: .; D: .; J: TRBJ1-6; V: TRBV7-9
DNA: TGTGCCAGCCGAGGGCAGCCGAATGAAAAACTGTTTTTT; CDR3: CASRGQPNEKLFF; size: .; D: .; J: TRBJ1-4; V: TRBV2
DNA: TGTGCCAGCAGTGAAGGAGGGATCGGGAGCTATGGCTACACCTTC; CDR3: CASSEGGIGSYGYTF; size: .; D: .; J: TRBJ1-2; V: TRBV2
DNA: TGTGCCAGCAGTGAACAGGCAGGGGGTAACTATGGCTACACCTTC; CDR3: CASSEQAGGNYGYTF; size: .; D: TRBD1; J: TRBJ1-2; V: TRBV25-1
DNA: TGTGCCAGCAGTCCGACTAGCGAAAAAGAGACCCAGTACTTC; CDR3: CASSPTSEKETQYF; size: .; D: TRBD2; J: TRBJ2-5; V: TRBV12-3/TRBV12-4
DNA: TGTGCCAGCAGCTACGGGTTAGCCCAGTACTTC; CDR3: CASSYGLAQYF; size: once; D: .; J: TRBJ2-5; V: TRBV6-5
DNA: TGTGCCAGCAGCTTAGTAGCAAACTACGAGCAGTACTTC; CDR3: CASSLVANYEQYF; size: .; D: .; J: TRBJ2-7; V: TRBV7-2
DNA: TGTGCCAGCAGTCAAGGACAGGGTCTCTACGAGCAGTACTTC; CDR3: CASSQGQGLYEQYF; size: .; D: TRBD1; J: TRBJ2-7; V: TRBV6-1
DNA: TGCGCCAGCAGCCAAATATTCGACAGGGTTGATCAGCCCCAGCATTTT; CDR3: CASSQIFDRVDQPQHF; size: .; D: TRBD1; J: TRBJ1-5; V: TRBV4-1
DNA: TGTGCCAGCTCACCAGGGGCTCTAGCCAAAAACATTCAGTACTTC; CDR3: CASSPGALAKNIQYF; size: many; D: .; J: TRBJ2-4; V: TRBV18
DNA: TGTGCCAGCAGCCCCGGACTAGCGGGAGACGAGCAGTACTTC; CDR3: CASSPGLAGDEQYF; size: medium-sized; D: TRBD2; J: TRBJ2-7; V: TRBV7-6
DNA: TGTGCCAGCAGTACCCGGGATAAGCAGTACTTC; CDR3: CASSTRDKQYF; size: medium-sized; D: .; J: TRBJ2-7; V: TRBV6-5
DNA: TGCAGTGCTCCGGGGGGGCCGGGGACCCAGTACTTC; CDR3: CSAPGGPGTQYF; size: many; D: TRBD2; J: TRBJ2-5; V: TRBV20-1
DNA: TGTGCCAGCAGTTCGGACGGGAATTCACCCCTCCACTTT; CDR3: CASSSDGNSPLHF; size: .; D: .; J: TRBJ1-6; V: TRBV7-8
DNA: TGCGCCAGCAGCTTGGCCCCCTCAACTTCTTACAATGAGCAGTTCTTC; CDR3: CASSLAPSTSYNEQFF; size: .; D: .; J: TRBJ2-1; V: TRBV5-1
DNA: TGTGCCTGGAGTGATCGGGGCAGGGGATTTGAGACCCAGTACTTC; CDR3: CAWSDRGRGFETQYF; size: many; D: .; J: TRBJ2-5; V: TRBV30
DNA: TGTGCCAGCAGTCACGGCCGGGGCGTCGGTAATTCACCCCTCCACTTT; CDR3: CASSHGRGVGNSPLHF; size: .; D: .; J: TRBJ1-6; V: TRBV6-2/TRBV6-3
DNA: TGTGCCACGGGACAGGGCGGGGAGACCCAGTACTTC; CDR3: CATGQGGETQYF; size: medium-sized; D: TRBD1; J: TRBJ2-5; V: TRBV10-3
DNA: TGTGCCAGCAGCTCCTCGGGACACTCGGAGGACACCATATATTTT; CDR3: CASSSSGHSEDTIYF; size: once; D: .; J: TRBJ1-3; V: TRBV6-1
DNA: TGTGCCAGCAGTGCCTCTCTTAGCGGGGGGCCCTGGAACACCGGGGAGCTGTTTTTT; CDR3: CASSASLSGGPWNTGELFF; size: .; D: TRBD2; J: TRBJ2-2; V: TRBV25-1
DNA: TGTGCCAGCAGCCCAAGGGGCTCGGATTCACCCCTCCACTTT; CDR3: CASSPRGSDSPLHF; size: .; D: .; J: TRBJ1-6; V: TRBV7-6
DNA: TGTGCCAGTAGTATGACAGGGTATGGGGAGACCCAGTACTTC; CDR3: CASSMTGYGETQYF; size: .; D: TRBD1; J: TRBJ2-5; V: TRBV19
DNA: TGTGCCAGCAGTTTAGCGGGTATTAGCACAGATACGCAGTATTTT; CDR3: CASSLAGISTDTQYF; size: medium-sized; D: .; J: TRBJ2-3; V: TRBV12-3/TRBV12-4
DNA: TGTGCCAGCAGTTTAAGGGACACAAGGTACTTC; CDR3: CASSLRDTRYF; size: .; D: .; J: TRBJ2-7; V: TRBV12-3/TRBV12-4
DNA: TGTGCCACCAGTGATCCGCGGGTACCAGATCAGCCCCAGCATTTT; CDR3: CATSDPRVPDQPQHF; size: .; D: .; J: TRBJ1-5; V: TRBV24-1
DNA: TGTGCCAGCAGCATAACCGGGACAGCGTCGTATGGCTACACCTTC; CDR3: CASSITGTASYGYTF; size: .; D: TRBD1; J: TRBJ1-2; V: TRBV7-2
DNA: TGTGCCAGCAGCCCCGGGGTTAATCATCAGCCCCAGCATTTT; CDR3: CASSPGVNHQPQHF; size: many; D: .; J: TRBJ1-5; V: TRBV5-8
DNA: TGTGCCAGCAGCTTGGGGCAGAGCTCCTACAATGAGCAGTTCTTC; CDR3: CASSLGQSSYNEQFF; size: few; D: .; J: TRBJ2-1; V: TRBV11-1
DNA: TGCGCCAGCAGCCCCGGGTCTTTTGACACCGGGGAGCTGTTTTTT; CDR3: CASSPGSFDTGELFF; size: many; D: .; J: TRBJ2-2; V: TRBV5-1
DNA: TGTGCCAGCAGCCAATATAGGGGGCGCGGGGAAAAACTGTTTTTT; CDR3: CASSQYRGRGEKLFF; size: many; D: TRBD1; J: TRBJ1-4; V: TRBV3-1
DNA: TGTGCCAGCAGCCGCACTCAGGGGGGCAGGGGGAGCTACGAGCAGTACTTC; CDR3: CASSRTQGGRGSYEQYF; size: .; D: .; J: TRBJ2-7; V: TRBV2
DNA: TGCAGTGCTATTGAGGGGGCAATGGAGCAGTTCTTC; CDR3: CSAIEGAMEQFF; size: .; D: TRBD1; J: TRBJ2-1; V: TRBV20-1
DNA: TGTGCCAGCAGTGACGGAGGGGCACATACCGGGGAGCTGTTTTTT; CDR3: CASSDGGAHTGELFF; size: .; D: .; J: TRBJ2-2; V: TRBV6-4
DNA: TGTGCCAGCAGTGGACGAGTGGGGCCCACAGATACGCAGTATTTT; CDR3: CASSGRVGPTDTQYF; size: once; D: .; J: TRBJ2-3; V: TRBV25-1
DNA: TGTGCCAGCAGGGACAGGGCCTACTATGGCTACACCTTC; CDR3: CASRDRAYYGYTF; size: many; D: TRBD1; J: TRBJ1-2; V: TRBV6-6
DNA: TGTGCCAGCAGTAGTTATGGCTACACCTTC; CDR3: CASSSYGYTF; size: many; D: .; J: TRBJ1-2; V: TRBV6-1
DNA: TGTGCCAGCAGCTTAAATTTCCACGACTCTGGGGCCAACGTCCTGACTTTC; CDR3: CASSLNFHDSGANVLTF; size: .; D: .; J: TRBJ2-6; V: TRBV7-8
DNA: TGTGCCAGTAGTATAGGGGGGGGCAGGGCGGGAGAGACCCAGTACTTC; CDR3: CASSIGGGRAGETQYF; size: many; D: .; J: TRBJ2-5; V: TRBV19